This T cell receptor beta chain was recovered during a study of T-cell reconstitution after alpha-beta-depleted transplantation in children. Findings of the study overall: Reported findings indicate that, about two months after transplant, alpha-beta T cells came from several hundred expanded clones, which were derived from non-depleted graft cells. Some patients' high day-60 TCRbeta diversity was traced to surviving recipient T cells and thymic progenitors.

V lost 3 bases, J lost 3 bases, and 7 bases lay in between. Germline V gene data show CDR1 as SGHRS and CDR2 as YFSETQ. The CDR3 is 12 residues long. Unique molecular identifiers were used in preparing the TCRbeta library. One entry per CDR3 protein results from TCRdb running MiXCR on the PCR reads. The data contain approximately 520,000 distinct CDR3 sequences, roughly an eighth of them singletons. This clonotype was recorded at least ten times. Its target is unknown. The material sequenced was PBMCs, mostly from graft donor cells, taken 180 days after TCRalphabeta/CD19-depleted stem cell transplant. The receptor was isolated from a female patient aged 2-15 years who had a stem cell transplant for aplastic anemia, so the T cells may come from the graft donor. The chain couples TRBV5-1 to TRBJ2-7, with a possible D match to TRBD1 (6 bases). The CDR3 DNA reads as TGCGCCAGCAGCTCCAGGGGCTACGAGCAGTACTTC. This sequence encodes CASSSRGYEQYF.